The T cell receptor beta chain under discussion was sequenced for a study of beta chain features in type 1 diabetes. General observations from the study: In all four CD4+ subsets, TCRB CDR3 length was significantly, moderately reduced in type 1 diabetes. TCRB repertoires of naive, central memory and Treg cells appeared more similar among patients than among healthy donors.

Points on this clone: Antigen specificity is unknown.

V was trimmed by 4 bases and J by 5 bases, leaving 20 bases between them. In germline, CDR1 is GTSNPN, CDR2 SVGIG (reference sequence). The length of the CDR3 is 15 residues. Since all of the isolated RNA was reverse transcribed, expressed TCRB transcripts were what got sequenced. Profiled with immunoSEQ multiplex PCR; TCRdb holds only in-frame clones, not every one. Of about 340,000 clones in the sample, roughly 14% are singletons; the top ten hold about 0.015%. The TCR sequence derives from a woman in her late teens or twenties with type 1 diabetes. The V call is TRBV30, the J call TRBJ1-2, with D possibly TRBD1 on 6 matching bases. Sequencing used naive CD4+ T cells from blood. CDR3 region: CAWKGENTLGYGYTF. In DNA form, the CDR3 reads TGTGCCTGGAAGGGGGAAAACACCCTAGGATATGGCTACACCTTC.